The TCR beta chain described here comes from a study of blood T cell repertoires in COVID-19. Overall study context: Sites across the United States, Italy and Spain contributed samples from acute and convalescent COVID-19.

Original handling: Estimation of nucleated cell counts relied on the amplification of reference gene primers. Sequencing was performed with immunoSEQ multiplex PCR; in TCRdb, only in-frame clones are kept and a portion is missing. The DNA was the basis for D and trimming; V, J and clone size are from that table. The sample has about 29,000 clones, roughly 84% seen once; the top ten hold about 9.8%. The V gene's germline CDR1 is GTSNPN and CDR2 SVGIG (reference sequence). The length of the CDR3 is 19 residues. Trimming cost V 0 bases and J 2 bases; bases outside gene matches: 12. The sequenced sample consisted of peripheral blood. The chain carries TRBV30 and TRBJ1-6, with 8 bases lining up with TRBD1. This TCR derives from an older man with active COVID-19. CDR3 sequence reads: CAWSVPKPDRVAYNSPLHF. CDR3 in DNA: TGTGCCTGGAGTGTACCCAAACCGGACAGGGTGGCCTATAATTCACCCCTCCACTTT.